This TCR beta chain was obtained from a study of T cell responses to AZD1222 COVID-19 vaccine. General study results and limits: Researchers took repertoire samples only after the peak T cell response had come.

The length of the CDR3 is 15 residues. Trimming left V 2 bases short and J 1 base short, with 9 bases between. The V gene's germline CDR1 is SGHTA and CDR2 FQGTGA. Libraries were prepared by immunoSEQ multiplex PCR; TCRdb keeps only in-frame clonotypes and omits some of them. The repertoire holds tens of thousands of clones, with around nine tenths as singletons. Recipients boosted at about 4 weeks or about 12 weeks are pooled. Notes on this clone: Its antigen is not identified.

The sequencing here drew on peripheral blood, taken 28 days after the second AZD1222 dose. This receptor was identified in an adult who received the AZD1222 COVID-19 vaccine. The chain has TRBV7-3 and TRBJ2-1, with no clear D. In DNA form, the CDR3 reads TGTGCCAGCAGCTTACAATCGACTTCCTACAATGAGCAGTTCTTC. Its translation is CASSLQSTSYNEQFF.